What follows is one T cell receptor beta chain and its context. Its antigen is as yet unknown. The entry originates in a study of T-cell memory formation after mild COVID-19. TCRdb ran MiXCR on the 5' RACE reads and lists one entry per CDR3 protein. This sample yields just under 550,000 distinct CDR3 sequences, of which approximately 20% are seen a single time; around an eighth belongs to the top ten. Study observations and caveats: Some clones that responded turned up in pre-infection memory, which suggests that cross-reactive memory joined in.

V was pared by 0 bases and J by 4 bases, with 10 bases of the junction left unmatched. CDR3 size: 17 residues. The germline CDR1 and CDR2 sequences are SGDLS and YYNGEE. The chain couples TRBV9 to TRBJ2-4; 7 bases line up with TRBD1. This clonotype was sampled from an adult woman who had mild COVID-19 (a few samples of this study predate the infection). Cell type and time point are not known. What was sequenced was PBMCs or a T cell subset sorted from them (not recorded which). DNA of the CDR3: TGTGCCAGCAGCGTAGGAATGTTCTCGGGACAGAAAAACATTCAGTACTTC. Protein product: CASSVGMFSGQKNIQYF.